Listed here are 29 T cell receptor beta chains from one sample, sequenced in a study of blood T cell repertoires in COVID-19. Clones were read by immunoSEQ multiplex PCR, and TCRdb kept only the in-frame ones, dropping some. The sample lists over 150,000 clones, approximately 80% occurring once. What was sequenced was peripheral blood. The source is a woman between 45 and 60 years old with acute or convalescent COVID-19.

A single count supports this clone. The chain has TRBV5-6 and TRBJ1-6; TRBD1 matches at 9 bases. Unmatched junction bases numbered 3, after V lost 2 bases and J lost 9 bases. This CDR3 is 14 amino acids long. From germline, CDR1 is SGHDT and CDR2 YYEEEE. The CDR3 spells CASSFGTGSSPLHF. The CDR3 nucleotides are TGTGCCAGCAGCTTTGGGACAGGGAGTTCACCCCTCCACTTT. The full variable domain, its missing parts supplied by reference TRBV5-6 and TRBJ1-6, is DAGVTQSPTHLIKTRGQQVTLRCSPKSGHDTVSWYQQALGQGPQFIFQYYEEEERQRGNFPDRFSGHQFPNYSSELNVNALLLGDSALYLCASSFGTGSSPLHFGNGTRLTVT.

V usage is TRBV10-3 and J usage is TRBJ2-1; the D gene is possibly TRBD1 (5 bases). Trimming stripped 4 bases from V and 7 bases from J, with 17 bases between. This CDR3 has 15 amino acids. Germline V CDR1 and CDR2: ENHRY, SYGVKD. The chain's CDR3 is CAISGVLGEVNEQFF. CDR3 DNA: TGTGCCATCAGTGGCGTATTAGGGGAAGTAAATGAGCAGTTCTTC.

This rearrangement joins TRBV7-9 to TRBJ1-2, with D uncertain. V was shortened by 5 bases and J by 3 bases, with 4 bases between the two germline ends. This CDR3 is 11 amino acids long. Germline V gene sequence: CDR1 SEHNR, CDR2 FQNEAQ (reference sequence). The DNA for the CDR3 is TGTGCCAGCAGCGAGGACTATGGCTACACCTTC. It yields the protein CASSEDYGYTF.

This chain links TRBV12-3 or TRBV12-4 with TRBJ1-6, with D maybe TRBD1 (6 bases). The CDR3 is made up of 13 amino acids. V was clipped by 6 bases and J by 4 bases, with 7 bases between them. The CDR3 is CASSGQYNSPLHF. CDR3 bases: TGTGCCAGCAGCGGACAGTATAATTCACCCCTCCACTTT.

This clone was counted once. The chain combines TRBV28 with TRBJ2-1; D gene unclear. Germline CDR1 and CDR2: MDHEN and SYDVKM. The CDR3 totals 14 residues. Trimming cost V 4 bases and J 5 bases, with 12 bases left between them. As DNA, the CDR3 is TGTGCCAGCAGTTGGAACGGGTTCAACAATGAGCAGTTCTTC. Its translation is CASSWNGFNNEQFF.

The J gene is TRBJ2-7, the V gene TRBV19; maybe TRBD2 (6 bases). Trimming left V 5 bases short and J 7 bases short, with 12 bases between. Germline-derived CDR1 and CDR2 are LNHDA and SQIVND (reference sequence). The CDR3 has 12 amino acids. In DNA, the CDR3 is TGTGCCAGTAGTCGCCCCGGAGGGGAGCAGTACTTC. As protein: CASSRPGGEQYF. The full variable domain, with the rest looked up from reference TRBV19 and TRBJ2-7, is DGGITQSPKYLFRKEGQNVTLSCEQNLNHDAMYWYRQDPGQGLRLIYYSQIVNDFQKGDIAEGYSVSREKKESFPLTVTSAQKNPTAFYLCASSRPGGEQYFGPGTRLTVT.

V is TRBV7-2 and J is TRBJ2-7; 8 nucleotides line up with TRBD2. This CDR3 has 14 amino acids. V lost 7 bases to trimming and J lost 2 bases; unmatched junction nucleotides: 7. Germline CDR1 and CDR2: SGHTA and FQGNSA. CDR3 nucleotides: TGTGCCAGCAACCTGGGACTAGGCGCCTACGAGCAGTACTTC. It codes for CASNLGLGAYEQYF. The complete variable domain, with remaining parts taken from reference TRBV7-2 and TRBJ2-7, reads GAGVSQSPSNKVTEKGKDVELRCDPISGHTALYWYRQSLGQGLEFLIYFQGNSAPDKSGLPSDRFSAERTGGSVSTLTIQRTQQEDSAVYLCASNLGLGAYEQYFGPGTRLTVT.

This clone was recorded at least ten times. The chain is built from TRBV5-1 and TRBJ2-3, with TRBD1 matching over 8 bases. The V and J ends lost 4 bases and 6 bases, in that order; junction bases with no gene match: 7. This CDR3 has 14 residues. From germline, CDR1 is SGHRS and CDR2 YFSETQ. CDR3 loop: CASSPGGRADTQYF. The DNA for the CDR3 is TGCGCCAGCAGCCCAGGGGGCCGGGCGGATACGCAGTATTTT.

This clone came up once. Mismatch with germline at one junction end may stem from a read error. The chain carries TRBV7-7 and TRBJ2-1, with 8 bases fitting TRBD2. CDR3 length equals 14 residues. Germline CDR1 and CDR2: SSHAT and FNYEAQ (reference sequence). The CDR3 here is CASSLDLAGGEQFF. The DNA for the CDR3 is TGTGCTAGCAGCTTAGATTTGGCGGGGGGTGAGCAGTTCTTC.

The J gene is TRBJ1-2, the V gene TRBV25-1, with D perhaps TRBD1 (6 bases). Trimming stripped 0 bases from V and 1 base from J, with 6 bases between. CDR1 MGHDK and CDR2 SYGVNS come from the germline V gene. The CDR3 consists of 14 residues. The CDR3 sequence is CASSEYRGNYGYTF. DNA of the CDR3: TGTGCCAGCAGTGAATACAGGGGTAACTATGGCTACACCTTC.

The V call is TRBV28, the J call TRBJ1-1; maybe TRBD1 (6 bases). Germline lookup yields CDR1 MDHEN and CDR2 SYDVKM. Trimming removed 5 bases at V and 0 bases at J, with 16 bases between. The length of the CDR3 is 16 residues. The CDR3 coding sequence is TGTGCCAGCAGTCTCCAAGGGGGACCACTGAACACTGAAGCTTTCTTT. It yields the protein CASSLQGGPLNTEAFF.

The chain couples TRBV7-9 to TRBJ2-1, with 8 positions matching TRBD2. CDR1 is SEHNR, CDR2 FQNEAQ, per germline (reference sequence). V was pared by 4 bases and J by 12 bases, with 11 bases of the junction left unmatched. CDR3 length: 14 residues. The CDR3 nucleotides read TGTGCCAGCAGCTCCGAGCGGGGGACCGAGGGGCAGTTCTTC. Residues: CASSSERGTEGQFF.

This sequence joins TRBV7-2 and TRBJ2-1, with D perhaps matching TRBD2 (7 bases). The CDR3 sequence is 16 residues long. Looked up from germline, CDR1 is SGHTA and CDR2 is FQGNSA. The ends were cut back, 4 bases at V and 7 bases at J, with 20 bases in the middle. The CDR3 sequence: CASSSRLGGGRNEQFF. In DNA, the CDR3 is TGTGCCAGCAGCTCCCGCCTTGGCGGGGGCAGAAATGAGCAGTTCTTC.

Here the CDR3 reads CASSLTSGAYEQYF. In DNA form, the CDR3 reads TGCGCCAGCAGCTTGACTAGCGGGGCCTACGAGCAGTACTTC. The chain is built from TRBV5-1 and TRBJ2-7, with 10 bases lining up with TRBD2. J was trimmed by 2 bases and V by 1 base; bases with no gene match: 0. The CDR3 sequence is 14 residues long. CDR1 SGHRS and CDR2 YFSETQ come from the germline V gene. Full variable domain (missing parts from reference TRBV5-1 and TRBJ2-7): KAGVTQTPRYLIKTRGQQVTLSCSPISGHRSVSWYQQTPGQGLQFLFEYFSETQRNKGNFPGRFSGRQFSNSRSEMNVSTLELGDSALYLCASSLTSGAYEQYFGPGTRLTVT.

This chain joins TRBV6-4 and TRBJ1-2; D uncertain. Germline CDR1 and CDR2: MRHNA and SNTAGT. Trimming shortened V by 6 bases and J by 1 base, and 12 bases separated the two germline ends. The CDR3 sequence is 14 residues long. In nucleotides, the CDR3 is TGTGCCAGCAGACCCGGAGCCGATAACTATGGCTACACCTTC. Translated, it gives CASRPGADNYGYTF.

The J gene is TRBJ1-2, the V gene TRBV5-5; no definite D call. Germline assignment: CDR1 SGHKS and CDR2 YYEKEE (reference sequence). The CDR3 runs 14 residues. V lost 4 bases to trimming and J lost 6 bases, with 16 bases between them. The CDR3 loop is CASSPRGSGDGYTF. The CDR3, as DNA: TGTGCCAGCAGCCCACGAGGGTCAGGCGATGGCTACACCTTC.

Turning to this clone: Within the sample, other DNA sequences also encode this same CDR3. This chain joins TRBV7-2 and TRBJ2-7, with D tentatively TRBD2 (5 bases). CDR1 SGHTA and CDR2 FQGNSA come from the germline V gene. The ends were cut back, 1 base at V and 0 bases at J, with 7 bases in the middle. The length of the CDR3 is 14 residues. The CDR3 DNA reads as TGTGCCAGCAGCTTAGACCGGGGCTCCTACGAGCAGTACTTC. Translating it yields CASSLDRGSYEQYF.

The gene calls are TRBV6-5 and TRBJ1-1, with D uncertain. CDR3 length: 15 residues. V shed 2 bases and J shed 4 bases, with 14 bases lying between them. Germline lookup yields CDR1 MNHEY and CDR2 SVGAGI. The CDR3 region has the DNA TGTGCCAGCAGTTACGGATATGGGCCGTCCACTGAAGCTTTCTTT. As protein: CASSYGYGPSTEAFF.

The chain recombines TRBV5-4 with TRBJ2-1; D is perhaps TRBD2 (5 bases). Germline V lookup: CDR1 SGHNT, CDR2 YYREEE (reference sequence). V lost 5 bases to trimming and J lost 5 bases, with 14 bases between them. The CDR3 is 14 amino acids. The CDR3 spells CASSSTRLDNEQFF. The CDR3 DNA reads as TGTGCCAGCAGTTCCACTAGGCTCGACAATGAGCAGTTCTTC.

This rearrangement joins TRBV19 to TRBJ2-3, with D perhaps matching TRBD2 (7 bases). The V end was cut by 7 bases, the J end by 0 bases, with 17 bases between. The CDR3 consists of 16 residues. Germline CDR1 reads LNHDA; CDR2 reads SQIVND (reference sequence). The CDR3 sequence is CASTGGGHPSTDTQYF. CDR3 bases: TGTGCCAGTACTGGGGGGGGCCACCCGAGCACAGATACGCAGTATTTT.

This sequence joins TRBV6-5 and TRBJ2-7; 8 nucleotides agree with TRBD1. The CDR3 consists of 14 residues. Germline-derived CDR1 and CDR2 are MNHEY and SVGAGI. V was clipped by 7 bases and J by 3 bases; unmatched bases: 8. As DNA, the CDR3 is TGTGCCAGCACCTTCGGCGACAGGGGCTACGAGCAGTACTTC. Amino acids: CASTFGDRGYEQYF.

The chain joins TRBV29-1 to TRBJ1-1; 7 bases align to TRBD1. Germline V lookup: CDR1 SQVTM, CDR2 ANQGSEA. The CDR3 spans 13 residues. The V gene end was trimmed by 4 bases and the J gene end by 1 base; junction bases not matched to a gene: 3. The CDR3 protein is CSVVRGRNTEAFF. For the CDR3, the DNA is TGCAGCGTTGTTAGGGGGCGGAACACTGAAGCTTTCTTT. The entire variable domain, with the rest obtained from reference TRBV29-1 and TRBJ1-1, is as follows: SAVISQKPSRDICQRGTSLTIQCQVDSQVTMMFWYRQQPGQSLTLIATANQGSEATYESGFVIDKFPISRPNLTFSTLTVSNMSPEDSSIYLCSVVRGRNTEAFFGQGTRLTVV.

J is TRBJ1-1 and V is TRBV20-1; D call uncertain. This CDR3 contains 11 residues. Germline-derived CDR1 and CDR2 are DFQATT and SNEGSKA (reference sequence). V gave up 4 bases and J gave up 5 bases, with 8 bases separating them. The CDR3 nucleotides are TGCAGTGCTATACCGGGGACTGAAGCTTTCTTT. Its protein product is CSAIPGTEAFF.

This chain connects TRBV5-4 to TRBJ2-7; TRBD2 matches 7 bases. Per the germline V gene, CDR1 is SGHNT and CDR2 is YYREEE (reference sequence). V gave up 0 bases and J gave up 0 bases; unmatched junction bases: 3. There are 15 residues in the CDR3. The CDR3 bases are TGTGCCAGCAGCTTGGGGGAGGGAAGCTCCTACGAGCAGTACTTC. Translated, it gives CASSLGEGSSYEQYF.

The chain couples TRBV28 to TRBJ1-6; tentatively, D is TRBD1 (6 bases). V dropped 6 bases and J dropped 15 bases, with 15 bases sitting between them. There are 12 residues in the CDR3. Per the germline V gene, CDR1 is MDHEN and CDR2 is SYDVKM. The CDR3 nucleotides are TGTGCCAGCAGCGGACAGCCTCCAGACCTCCACTTT. Translating it yields CASSGQPPDLHF.

The genes are TRBV19 and TRBJ1-5; 10 bases are shared with TRBD1. The CDR3 covers 16 residues. J gave up 2 bases and V 5 bases, and 6 bases lay outside the gene matches. Germline V lookup: CDR1 LNHDA, CDR2 SQIVND (reference sequence). DNA for the CDR3: TGTGCCAGTAGTCCGGGACAGGGGTTGGGCAATCAGCCCCAGCATTTT. As protein: CASSPGQGLGNQPQHF.

This clone was seen repeatedly, ten times or more. The sample carries other DNA sequences with the same CDR3. The V and J genes are TRBV5-1 and TRBJ2-3, with 11 bases identical to TRBD2. The CDR3 totals 15 residues. V gave up 1 base and J gave up 4 bases; unmatched junction bases: 2. Looked up from germline, CDR1 is SGHRS and CDR2 is YFSETQ. DNA of the CDR3: TGCGCCAGCAGCTTGACTAGCGGGAGTTCAGATACGCAGTATTTT. This encodes CASSLTSGSSDTQYF.

The chain joins TRBV12-3 or TRBV12-4 to TRBJ2-1; possible D gene TRBD1, 6 bases. The V end was cut by 7 bases, the J end by 10 bases, with 11 bases between. This CDR3 spans 11 amino acids. The CDR3 here is CASIQRGEQFF. The CDR3 bases are TGTGCCAGCATTCAGAGGGGGGAGCAGTTCTTC.

V and J are TRBV7-2 and TRBJ2-3, with a possible D match to TRBD2 (6 bases). Trimming took off 4 bases at V and 2 bases at J, with 13 bases between the two ends. The germline V gene encodes CDR1 SGHTA and CDR2 FQGNSA. This CDR3 has 15 residues. CDR3 region: CASSSLARPTDTQYF. CDR3 in DNA: TGTGCCAGCAGCTCCCTAGCGCGACCCACAGATACGCAGTATTTT.